This TCR beta chain came from a study of PD-1 blockade in classical Hodgkin lymphoma. Overall study results and limits: According to reports, newly diagnosed patients had lower baseline TCR diversity than healthy donors, and relapsed/refractory patients had lower baseline TCR diversity still. Significantly greater TCR diversity emerged by C4D1 in CD4+ cells but not CD8+ cells. Baseline diversity in complete responders resembled that of newly diagnosed patients.

A remark on this clone: Antigen unknown.

V gave up 2 bases and J gave up 4 bases; unmatched junction bases: 1. This CDR3 contains 13 residues. The V gene's germline CDR1 is MNHEY and CDR2 SMNVEV (reference sequence). Time point given: cycle 4 day 1 (C4D1), after about 6 weeks of nivolumab. Relapse was seen in all patients after autologous stem cell transplantation, and brentuximab vedotin exposure was variable. Magnetic negative selection was used to purify CD4+ T cells from thawed PBMCs. Sequenced by immunoSEQ multiplex PCR; TCRdb stores in-frame clones only, minus some. The sample contains around 30,000 clones, around 83% of which appear only once.

The TCR comes from a human donor with classical Hodgkin lymphoma. The input for sequencing was CD4+ T cells from blood, taken before the fourth cycle of nivolumab. The chain uses TRBV27 and TRBJ2-7; TRBD2 matches at 8 bases. CDR3 in DNA: TGTGCCAGCAGTTTAGCGGGAGGTTACGAGCAGTACTTC. Its translation is CASSLAGGYEQYF.